This T cell receptor (beta chain) was sequenced during a study of beta chain features in type 1 diabetes. Turning to the study itself: When patients were set against healthy donors, age, gender and cell yields were similar.

V was pared by 1 base and J by 0 bases, with 12 bases of the junction left unmatched. The CDR3 spans 20 residues. CDR1 is LNHNV, CDR2 YYDKDF, per germline (reference sequence). The isolated RNA, all of it, was reverse transcribed, so expressed TCRB transcripts were what got sequenced. Assay used: immunoSEQ multiplex PCR; TCRdb lists only in-frame clones, some missing. The table shows under 900,000 clones, with roughly 15% occurring only once. Sequencing was done on a sample of naive CD4+ T cells from blood. The chain recombines TRBV15 with TRBJ2-6, with 7 bases matching TRBD1. The clonotype originates from a woman aged 18 to 35 in good health. CDR3: CATSRGQPGQKSSGANVLTF. In nucleotides, the CDR3 is TGTGCCACCAGCAGAGGACAACCGGGACAGAAAAGCTCTGGGGCCAACGTCCTGACTTTC.